The 9 T cell receptor beta chains listed next were all sequenced from one sample in a study of blood T cell repertoires in COVID-19. The assay was immunoSEQ multiplex PCR, and TCRdb's table has in-frame clones only and misses some. This sample has fewer than 600,000 clones, with approximately 88% found just once. The sequenced material came from PBMCs or T cells enriched from blood (not recorded which). All receptors come from a woman between 40 and 50 years old who had recovered from COVID-19.

This clone appeared once. Written as DNA, the CDR3 is TGTGCCAGCAGGACTAGCGGGTCCCCAGAGACCCAGTACTTC. It codes for CASRTSGSPETQYF. V usage is TRBV5-4 and J usage is TRBJ2-5; 10 bases map to TRBD2. Germline values: CDR1 SGHNT, CDR2 YYREEE (reference sequence). The CDR3 is 14 amino acids. V trimming: 5 bases; J trimming: 4 bases; junction bases outside the gene matches: 5. The full variable domain, with the rest looked up from reference TRBV5-4 and TRBJ2-5, is ETGVTQSPTHLIKTRGQQVTLRCSSQSGHNTVSWYQQALGQGPQFIFQYYREEENGRGNFPPRFSGLQFPNYSSELNVNALELDDSALYLCASRTSGSPETQYFGPGTRLLVL.

The chain carries TRBV7-2 and TRBJ1-2; 8 nucleotides line up with TRBD1. After removal of 5 bases from V and 7 bases from J, the junction contained 9 bases not matched to a gene. CDR3 length equals 14 residues. Per germline, CDR1 SGHTA and CDR2 FQGNSA. The CDR3 region is CASSDRGTSRGYTF. CDR3 coding DNA: TGTGCCAGCAGCGACAGGGGAACATCGCGTGGCTACACCTTC.

This chain links TRBV4-3 with TRBJ1-5; D perhaps matches TRBD1 (6 bases). Germline CDR1 and CDR2: LGHNA and YSLEER. The V end was cut by 0 bases, the J end by 0 bases, with 12 bases between. The CDR3 consists of 17 residues. CDR3 amino acids: CASSQELGGLSNQPQHF. Written as DNA, the CDR3 is TGCGCCAGCAGCCAAGAATTGGGGGGGCTTAGCAATCAGCCCCAGCATTTT.

The chain is built from TRBV7-2 and TRBJ2-2; possibly TRBD2 for D (5 bases). The CDR3 sequence is 14 residues long. V dropped 1 base and J dropped 5 bases, with 8 bases sitting between them. Germline V gene sequence: CDR1 SGHTA, CDR2 FQGNSA. The CDR3 DNA reads TGTGCCAGCAGCTTAGAGCGGTATACCGGGGAGCTGTTTTTT. Its protein product is CASSLERYTGELFF. The complete variable domain, with remaining parts taken from reference TRBV7-2 and TRBJ2-2, reads GAGVSQSPSNKVTEKGKDVELRCDPISGHTALYWYRQSLGQGLEFLIYFQGNSAPDKSGLPSDRFSAERTGGSVSTLTIQRTQQEDSAVYLCASSLERYTGELFFGEGSRLTVL.

The chain combines TRBV19 with TRBJ1-4; 9 nucleotides agree with TRBD1. This CDR3 is 16 amino acids long. J lost 4 bases, V lost 5 bases, and 8 bases had no gene match. The germline V gene encodes CDR1 LNHDA and CDR2 SQIVND (reference sequence). In DNA, the CDR3 is TGTGCCAGTAGTTCTGGACAGGGGAGAGGTAATGAAAAACTGTTTTTT. Translating it yields CASSSGQGRGNEKLFF. Full variable domain (missing parts from reference TRBV19 and TRBJ1-4): DGGITQSPKYLFRKEGQNVTLSCEQNLNHDAMYWYRQDPGQGLRLIYYSQIVNDFQKGDIAEGYSVSREKKESFPLTVTSAQKNPTAFYLCASSSGQGRGNEKLFFGSGTQLSVL.

V and J are TRBV19 and TRBJ2-4; 9 nucleotides align to TRBD2. The germline V gene encodes CDR1 LNHDA and CDR2 SQIVND (reference sequence). The junction had 8 bases not matched to a gene; V was cut back by 3 bases and J by 8 bases. The CDR3 loop spans 15 amino acids. The chain's CDR3 is CASSIFASGNDIQYF. The CDR3, as DNA: TGTGCCAGTAGTATCTTCGCTAGCGGGAATGACATTCAGTACTTC.

This rearrangement joins TRBV6-5 to TRBJ1-2; no clear D gene. There are 14 residues in the CDR3. Trimming pared 7 bases from V and 4 bases from J, leaving 16 bases between. Germline CDR1 and CDR2: MNHEY and SVGAGI. The CDR3 nucleotides are TGTGCCAGCAATCTGCAGGATCCTCCCTATGGCTACACCTTC. It translates to CASNLQDPPYGYTF.

The rearrangement joins TRBV3-1 (or the pseudogene TRBV3-2) to TRBJ2-7; 8 nucleotides line up with TRBD2. Germline lookup yields CDR1 LGHDT and CDR2 YNNKEL (reference sequence). The CDR3 extends over 17 amino acids. Losses at the gene ends were 2 bases for V and 0 bases for J; bases not matched to a gene: 9. The CDR3 spells CASSQNVAGGNSYEQYF. CDR3 in DNA: TGTGCCAGCAGCCAAAATGTGGCGGGAGGTAACTCCTACGAGCAGTACTTC.

V gene TRBV6-2 or TRBV6-3 combines with J gene TRBJ2-1; 10 positions agree with TRBD2. The germline V gene has CDR1 MNHEY and CDR2 SVGEGT. The V gene end was trimmed by 2 bases and the J gene end by 4 bases; junction bases not matched to a gene: 5. The CDR3 has 16 residues. CDR3 sequence: CASSYGASGGYNEQFF. As DNA, the CDR3 is TGTGCCAGCAGTTACGGTGCTAGCGGGGGATACAATGAGCAGTTCTTC.